This entry lists 27 T cell receptor beta chains sequenced from one sample in a study of cytomegalovirus exposure and HLA in healthy donors. The PCR ran on 60 Vbeta and 13 Jbeta primers. Sequenced by immunoSEQ multiplex PCR; TCRdb stores in-frame clones only, minus some. Here the sample spans 110,000 to 150,000 clones, almost 85% being singletons. Source material: PBMCs. These receptors all come from an older woman in good health and CMV-seropositive.

The chain is built from TRBV30 and TRBJ1-2; D ambiguous. CDR3 length: 11 amino acids. Trimming left V 3 bases short and J 9 bases short, with 11 bases between. CDR1 is GTSNPN and CDR2 is SVGIG in the germline V gene (reference sequence). The CDR3 spells CAWSAPRSYTF. The CDR3 region has the DNA TGTGCCTGGAGCGCCCCGAGGAGCTACACCTTC.

The chain uses TRBV6-5 and TRBJ1-5, with D tentatively TRBD1 (5 bases). Germline CDR1 MNHEY, CDR2 SVGAGI. The V end lost 4 bases, the J end lost 1 base, and 14 bases lay between the germline ends. The CDR3 extends over 16 amino acids. CDR3 DNA: TGTGCCAGCAGTTCGACCCAGGGCTTAAGCAATCAGCCCCAGCATTTT. This translates into CASSSTQGLSNQPQHF.

The chain employs TRBV30 and TRBJ2-2; D ambiguous. The V and J ends lost 2 bases and 4 bases respectively, with 8 bases between them. CDR3 length: 13 amino acids. Germline CDR1 GTSNPN, CDR2 SVGIG (reference sequence). The CDR3 loop is CAWSLRGTGELFF. For the CDR3, the DNA is TGTGCCTGGAGTCTCAGAGGCACCGGGGAGCTGTTTTTT.

This clone has a single count. The chain employs TRBV11-3 and TRBJ2-6; TRBD2 might be the D (6 bases). CDR1 and CDR2 (germline): SGHNT, YENEEA. The V end was cut by 3 bases, the J end by 4 bases, with 7 bases between. The CDR3 extends over 14 amino acids. The CDR3 sequence is CASSFGGGANVLTF. The CDR3 DNA is TGTGCCAGCAGCTTCGGGGGAGGGGCCAACGTCCTGACTTTC.

The chain couples TRBV7-3 to TRBJ1-4, with TRBD1 matching over 7 bases. Trimming at V came to 2 bases and at J to 6 bases, leaving 3 bases not matched to a gene. This CDR3 is 14 amino acids long. Germline assignment: CDR1 SGHTA and CDR2 FQGTGA. The CDR3 spells CASSLDRVDEKLFF. The CDR3 nucleotides are TGTGCCAGCAGCTTAGACAGGGTTGATGAAAAACTGTTTTTT. The entire variable domain, with the rest obtained from reference TRBV7-3 and TRBJ1-4, is as follows: GAGVSQTPSNKVTEKGKYVELRCDPISGHTALYWYRQSLGQGPEFLIYFQGTGAADDSGLPNDRFFAVRPEGSVSTLKIQRTERGDSAVYLCASSLDRVDEKLFFGSGTQLSVL.

The rearrangement uses TRBV6-5 and TRBJ1-2, with 9 nucleotides matching TRBD1. Looked up from germline, CDR1 is MNHEY and CDR2 is SVGAGI. Losses at the gene ends were 7 bases for V and 6 bases for J; bases not matched to a gene: 3. The CDR3 has 12 residues. In DNA, the CDR3 is TGTGCCAGCACGACAGGGGGAGATGGCTACACCTTC. This translates into CASTTGGDGYTF.

This chain connects TRBV7-9 to TRBJ2-7; 7 bases map to TRBD2. J was trimmed by 5 bases and V by 3 bases; bases with no gene match: 10. Germline CDR1 is SEHNR and CDR2 is FQNEAQ (reference sequence). This CDR3 contains 15 residues. The CDR3 bases are TGTGCCAGCAGCTTGAGAGAGCTAGCGGCCCACGAGCAGTACTTC. Its translation is CASSLRELAAHEQYF.

The chain recombines TRBV30 with TRBJ2-2, with D uncertain. The CDR3 has 12 amino acids. V shed 2 bases and J shed 8 bases, with 9 bases lying between them. The germline CDR1 and CDR2 sequences are GTSNPN and SVGIG (reference sequence). The CDR3 here is CAWSYSSGELFF. The CDR3 DNA sequence: TGTGCCTGGAGTTACAGCTCTGGGGAGCTGTTTTTT.

The V call is TRBV27, the J call TRBJ1-5; 10 bases line up with TRBD1. With V trimmed by 6 bases and J by 1 base, 3 bases remained unmatched. The CDR3 is 15 amino acids. Per germline, CDR1 MNHEY and CDR2 SMNVEV (reference sequence). CDR3 region: CASRSGQGSNQPQHF. The CDR3 DNA reads as TGTGCCAGCAGGTCGGGACAGGGGAGCAATCAGCCCCAGCATTTT.

The chain joins TRBV23-1 to TRBJ2-3; 10 positions agree with TRBD1. TRBV23-1 is annotated as an ORF whose role is uncertain. The CDR3 length is 16 residues. The V segment lost 0 bases and the J segment 5 bases; nucleotides outside the gene matches: 5. This chain's CDR3 is CASSQSGTGVGDTQYF. The CDR3 DNA reads TGCGCCAGCAGTCAATCTGGGACAGGGGTAGGAGATACGCAGTATTTT.

The chain combines TRBV20-1 with TRBJ1-1, with D maybe TRBD1 (5 bases). The CDR3 is made up of 11 amino acids. Germline lookup yields CDR1 DFQATT and CDR2 SNEGSKA (reference sequence). The DNA for the CDR3 is TGCAGGGCAGACGGGGGAACTGAAGCTTTCTTT. Protein sequence: CRADGGTEAFF.

The V call is TRBV6-4, the J call TRBJ2-3; D gene ambiguous. V dropped 3 bases and J dropped 6 bases, with 10 bases sitting between them. The CDR3 spans 13 residues. Germline V gives CDR1 MRHNA, CDR2 SNTAGT. Here the CDR3 reads CASSEGRFDTQYF. The CDR3 DNA sequence: TGTGCCAGCAGTGAGGGCAGATTTGATACGCAGTATTTT.

V and J are TRBV5-1 and TRBJ1-1; D gene unclear. Germline V CDR1 and CDR2: SGHRS, YFSETQ. Trimming removed 4 bases from V and 4 bases from J, with 17 bases in between. The length of the CDR3 is 15 residues. The CDR3 DNA is TGCGCCAGCAGCCTACTAGGTGTGTCGACCACTGAAGCTTTCTTT. The encoded protein is CASSLLGVSTTEAFF.

The DNA for the CDR3 is TGCAGCGTTGAAGAACCTGTTAGTCCCGGGGAGCTGTTTTTT. As protein: CSVEEPVSPGELFF. The V and J genes are TRBV29-1 and TRBJ2-2; no clear D. The CDR3 is made up of 14 amino acids. V gave up 0 bases and J gave up 6 bases, with 11 bases separating them. Per germline, CDR1 SQVTM and CDR2 ANQGSEA.

V and J are TRBV5-1 and TRBJ2-1, with 8 positions matching TRBD1. The germline gives CDR1 SGHRS, CDR2 YFSETQ. The CDR3 sequence is 14 residues long. V lost 4 bases, J lost 5 bases, and 5 bases stayed unmatched. The CDR3: CASSTGQVDNEQFF. CDR3 sequence (DNA): TGCGCCAGCAGCACGGGACAGGTGGACAATGAGCAGTTCTTC. The entire variable domain, with the rest obtained from reference TRBV5-1 and TRBJ2-1, is as follows: KAGVTQTPRYLIKTRGQQVTLSCSPISGHRSVSWYQQTPGQGLQFLFEYFSETQRNKGNFPGRFSGRQFSNSRSEMNVSTLELGDSALYLCASSTGQVDNEQFFGPGTRLTVL.

This clone was counted only a few times. The rearrangement uses TRBV4-2 and TRBJ1-6, with TRBD1 identical over 8 bases. CDR1 and CDR2 from the germline V gene are LGHNA and YNFKEQ. V dropped 4 bases and J dropped 10; count of bases not matched to a gene: 9. The CDR3 totals 15 residues. CDR3 protein: CASSPGQGLGSPLHF. CDR3 coding DNA: TGTGCCAGCAGCCCCGGACAGGGTTTAGGATCACCCCTCCACTTT.

The chain links TRBV7-9 to TRBJ2-2, with 9 bases that match TRBD2. Trimming at V came to 2 bases and at J to 1 base, leaving 5 bases not matched to a gene. This CDR3 is 17 amino acids long. CDR1 is SEHNR, CDR2 FQNEAQ, per germline (reference sequence). The CDR3 DNA reads as TGTGCCAGCAGCTTACCGACTAGCGGCCGGAACACCGGGGAGCTGTTTTTT. It specifies CASSLPTSGRNTGELFF.

V is TRBV27 and J is TRBJ2-1; weak D call: TRBD2 (5 bases). The CDR3 extends over 14 amino acids. V shed 6 bases and J shed 2 bases, with 11 bases lying between them. Germline CDR1 is MNHEY and CDR2 is SMNVEV (reference sequence). The CDR3: CASRPDWAYNEQFF. CDR3 DNA sequence: TGTGCCAGCAGACCGGACTGGGCCTACAATGAGCAGTTCTTC.

The genes are TRBV6-1 and TRBJ2-5, with TRBD2 matching over 13 bases. Germline CDR1 is MNHNS and CDR2 is SASEGT. V was pared by 5 bases and J by 3 bases, with 3 bases of the junction left unmatched. This CDR3 has 15 amino acids. Written as DNA, the CDR3 is TGTGCCAGCAGTAGACTAGCGGGAGGAGAAGAGACCCAGTACTTC. This codes for CASSRLAGGEETQYF.

V usage is TRBV2 and J usage is TRBJ2-4, with TRBD2 matching 12 bases. This CDR3 has 16 amino acids. Germline V gene data show CDR1 as SNHLY and CDR2 as FYNNEI. The V gene end was trimmed by 6 bases and the J gene end by 8 bases; junction bases not matched to a gene: 11. CDR3: CASSLKTLAGGHIQYF. In DNA, the CDR3 is TGTGCCAGCAGCCTAAAAACCCTAGCGGGAGGGCACATTCAGTACTTC. The full variable domain, completed using reference TRBV2 and TRBJ2-4, is EPEVTQTPSHQVTQMGQEVILRCVPISNHLYFYWYRQILGQKVEFLVSFYNNEISEKSEIFDDQFSVERPDGSNFTLKIRSTKLEDSAMYFCASSLKTLAGGHIQYFGAGTRLSVL.

The rearrangement uses TRBV10-3 and TRBJ1-2; 9 positions agree with TRBD1. The junction had 3 bases not matched to a gene; V was cut back by 3 bases and J by 4 bases. The CDR3 runs 14 residues. The V gene's germline CDR1 is ENHRY and CDR2 SYGVKD. CDR3 region: CAISEQGASYGYTF. CDR3 in DNA: TGTGCCATCAGTGAACAGGGGGCAAGCTATGGCTACACCTTC.

The rearrangement uses TRBV5-4 and TRBJ2-1; 13 bases align to TRBD2. V shed 0 bases, J shed 8 bases, and the junction held 2 bases outside the gene matches. CDR1 and CDR2 from the germline V gene are SGHNT and YYREEE (reference sequence). The CDR3 loop spans 15 amino acids. The CDR3 DNA reads as TGTGCCAGCAGCTTGGTACTAGCGGGAGGGGATGAGCAGTTCTTC. It codes for CASSLVLAGGDEQFF.

The J gene is TRBJ2-2, the V gene TRBV7-2; 12 bases align to TRBD2. This CDR3 spans 16 amino acids. The V gene end was trimmed by 2 bases and the J gene end by 6 bases; junction bases not matched to a gene: 4. The germline V gene encodes CDR1 SGHTA and CDR2 FQGNSA. For the CDR3, the DNA is TGTGCCAGCAGCTTACAGACTAGCGGGAGAGCCGGGGAGCTGTTTTTT. It encodes CASSLQTSGRAGELFF.

This clone appeared a single time. The rearrangement uses TRBV7-2 and TRBJ2-7, with D perhaps matching TRBD2 (5 bases). The V end was cut by 5 bases, the J end by 0 bases, with 11 bases between. This CDR3 has 14 residues. CDR1 is SGHTA and CDR2 is FQGNSA in the germline V gene. CDR3 sequence: CASSVGLSSYEQYF. CDR3 DNA: TGTGCCAGCAGCGTAGGACTTAGCTCCTACGAGCAGTACTTC.

The J gene is TRBJ2-5, the V gene TRBV7-8; TRBD1 matches at 8 bases. Germline V CDR1 and CDR2: SGHVS, FQNEAQ. This CDR3 is 17 amino acids long. J lost 6 bases, V lost 3 bases, and 15 bases had no gene match. CDR3 residues: CASSFSPDGQGGKTQYF. The CDR3 region has the DNA TGTGCCAGCAGCTTTTCCCCCGACGGACAGGGAGGAAAGACCCAGTACTTC.

This clone occurred a few times. This sequence joins TRBV5-1 and TRBJ2-5, with 7 nucleotides matching TRBD2. Germline V CDR1 and CDR2: SGHRS, YFSETQ. The CDR3 contains 14 residues. V was clipped by 4 bases and J by 2 bases; unmatched bases: 5. In DNA, the CDR3 is TGCGCCAGCAGCCGGGACTACCCACAAGAGACCCAGTACTTC. It is translated as CASSRDYPQETQYF.

This clone was observed at least ten times. The rearrangement joins TRBV7-9 to TRBJ2-1; 12 nucleotides match TRBD2. With 2 bases clipped from V and 10 bases from J, the junction kept 9 bases outside the gene matches. The CDR3 totals 16 residues. Germline-derived CDR1 and CDR2 are SEHNR and FQNEAQ (reference sequence). CDR3 nucleotides: TGTGCCAGCAGCTTACCGGGACTAGCGGGTTCGATAGAGCAGTTCTTC. Translated, it gives CASSLPGLAGSIEQFF. Full variable domain (remainder filled in from reference TRBV7-9 and TRBJ2-1): DTGVSQNPRHKITKRGQNVTFRCDPISEHNRLYWYRQTLGQGPEFLTYFQNEAQLEKSRLLSDRFSAERPKGSFSTLEIQRTEQGDSAMYLCASSLPGLAGSIEQFFGPGTRLTVL.